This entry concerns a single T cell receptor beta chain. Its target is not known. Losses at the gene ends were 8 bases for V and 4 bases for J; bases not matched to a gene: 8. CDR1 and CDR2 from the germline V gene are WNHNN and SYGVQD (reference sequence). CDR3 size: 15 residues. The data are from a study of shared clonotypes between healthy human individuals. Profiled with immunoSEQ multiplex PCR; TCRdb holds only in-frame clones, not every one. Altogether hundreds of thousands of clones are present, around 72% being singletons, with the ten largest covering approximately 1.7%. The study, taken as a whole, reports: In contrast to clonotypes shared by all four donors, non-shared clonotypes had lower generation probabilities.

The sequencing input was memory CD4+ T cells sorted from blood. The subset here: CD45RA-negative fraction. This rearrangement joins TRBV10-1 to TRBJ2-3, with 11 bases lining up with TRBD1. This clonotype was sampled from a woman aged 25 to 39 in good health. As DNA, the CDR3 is TGCGCCAGCGGACGACGGACAGGGGGCGCAGATACGCAGTATTTT. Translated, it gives CASGRRTGGADTQYF.